The TCR beta chain under discussion was sequenced for a study of OX40 agonist ivuxolimab in advanced cancers. Study-wide context: Ivuxolimab, which targeted the costimulatory receptor OX40 (CD134), was an agonistic, fully human IgG2 monoclonal antibody. The monotherapy dose-escalation portion (N = 52 patients) of the phase I ivuxolimab trial is reported in the paper. Intravenous ivuxolimab was administered to patients every 2 weeks at six dose levels: 0.01, 0.1, 0.3, 1.5, 3 and 10 mg/kg. Partial responses occurred in three dose-escalation patients: two with cutaneous melanoma and one with hepatocellular carcinoma. Prior anti-PD-1, anti-PD-L1 or anti-CTLA-4 therapy was permitted, and approximately 39% of dose-escalation patients had received checkpoint inhibitors. Peripheral TCRbeta sequencing was intended to test whether TCR sequence diversity was altered and clonal T-cell expansion was caused by ivuxolimab. Of the 52 patients in dose escalation, around 20 had hepatocellular carcinoma, around 15 had melanoma, 9 had renal cell carcinoma and 9 had head and neck cancer. The dose-escalation cohort was around 83% male with a mean age of approximately 60 years, ranging from about 20 to 80.

Patients with a history of autoimmune disease or receiving systemic immunosuppression were excluded from the trial. In every dose cohort, peripheral blood was drawn for TCR sequencing at baseline, cycle 4 day 1, and cycle 7 day 1. The samples were drawn from a first-in-human, open-label, multicenter phase I dose-escalation trial of ivuxolimab. Adults with locally advanced or metastatic melanoma, renal cell, hepatocellular, or head and neck squamous cell carcinoma were enrolled in the trial. Before TCR sequencing, CD4+ T cells and CD8+ T cells from peripheral blood were sorted into separate populations. This clone was counted once. The clone's antigen remains unknown. Per-base qualities were not stored, and no clone one base away is much larger. To sequence the TCRbeta CDR3 region, genomic DNA was isolated from the sorted cells. The immunoSEQ Assay was used for sequencing of TCRbeta CDR3 regions. TCRdb holds this immuneACCESS table with in-frame rearrangements only. Some clones are missing; in checked studies, unresolved V genes explain under half, and the rest has no known cause. This sample has under 100,000 clones in its table, and approximately 91% of those were observed once. The ten largest make up roughly 0.7% of the sample.

Trimming removed 6 bases from V and 2 bases from J; the gene matches leave 4 bases unexplained. As encoded in the germline V gene, CDR1 is KGHSH while CDR2 is LQKENI. The CDR3 numbers 16 residues from cysteine through phenylalanine. Of all the DNA, just the CDR3 is kept, 48 bases in frame from base 1. Results and caveats for the whole study, not just this receptor: In partial responders in the 0.1-3.0 mg/kg groups, normalized peripheral clonal expansion was found to be among the lowest, especially among CD8+ T cells. The antigen specificity of the peripheral T cells that underwent clonal expansion was not determined. Low levels of normalized T-cell clonal expansion were also seen in some patients who did not respond. At doses of 0.1 to 3.0 mg/kg, clonal expansion of both CD4+ and CD8+ T cells in blood was seen between baseline and week 6. After ivuxolimab, CD8+ T cells had more expanded clones than CD4+ T cells on average.

The clonotype comes from an adult with an advanced solid tumor such as melanoma, head and neck, liver or kidney cancer. In this chain, TRBV18 is recombined with TRBJ2-1; 13 bases in between match TRBD2. The sample was CD4+ or CD8+ T cells sorted from blood, taken in a trial of the OX40 agonist ivuxolimab. The CDR3 here reads CASSGGLAGTYNEQFF. The DNA sequence reads TGTGCCAGCTCGGGGGGACTAGCGGGAACCTACAATGAGCAGTTCTTC.